This TCR beta chain was captured by sequencing in a study of cytomegalovirus exposure and HLA in healthy donors. Study-wide findings and caveats: Prior analysis indicated that the majority of TCR beta V segments exhibited productivity approximately 87% or approximately 30% of the time. One later analysis reportedly identified an Asian-associated ancestry cluster that showed fewer N-insertions than the roughly 700-donor mean. Later analysis suggested links between common viral pathogens and several top significant clusters.

The sample holds one count of this clone. Its antigen is currently unknown. Vbeta (60) and Jbeta (13) primers were used in the PCR. Profiled with immunoSEQ multiplex PCR; TCRdb holds only in-frame clones, not every one. Counted here are some 130,000 clones, around three quarters occurring once; the ten biggest clones make up over 2.5%. The V and J ends lost 0 bases and 9 bases, in that order; junction bases with no gene match: 11. This CDR3 has 18 amino acids. Germline V lookup: CDR1 SGDLS, CDR2 YYNGEE. V usage is TRBV9 and J usage is TRBJ2-1, with 14 positions matching TRBD2. The origin of this receptor is a middle-aged man in good health and CMV-seronegative. The sample was PBMCs. The CDR3 sequence: CASSVEMTSGGAAVEQFF. The CDR3 DNA follows: TGTGCCAGCAGCGTAGAAATGACTAGCGGGGGGGCGGCGGTTGAGCAGTTCTTC.